This T cell receptor (beta chain) originates from a study of T cell responses to AZD1222 COVID-19 vaccine. At the level of the study: Analyses pooled second doses at about 4 or about 12 weeks.

TCRdb's table, derived via immunoSEQ multiplex PCR, lists solely in-frame clones and lacks some. The sample carries roughly 190,000 clones, approximately 90% recorded once. This clone was seen just once. This specimen consisted of peripheral blood, obtained on day 0 of AZD1222 vaccination. The source is an adult in good health.

CDR3 coding DNA: TGTGCCAGCAGTTTACCCGGGACAGGGAACTATGGCTACACCTTC. It encodes CASSLPGTGNYGYTF. The chain employs TRBV28 and TRBJ1-2, with TRBD1 matching 9 bases. The germline gives CDR1 MDHEN, CDR2 SYDVKM. This CDR3 comprises 15 residues. J gave up 2 bases and V 2 bases, and 3 bases lay outside the gene matches.